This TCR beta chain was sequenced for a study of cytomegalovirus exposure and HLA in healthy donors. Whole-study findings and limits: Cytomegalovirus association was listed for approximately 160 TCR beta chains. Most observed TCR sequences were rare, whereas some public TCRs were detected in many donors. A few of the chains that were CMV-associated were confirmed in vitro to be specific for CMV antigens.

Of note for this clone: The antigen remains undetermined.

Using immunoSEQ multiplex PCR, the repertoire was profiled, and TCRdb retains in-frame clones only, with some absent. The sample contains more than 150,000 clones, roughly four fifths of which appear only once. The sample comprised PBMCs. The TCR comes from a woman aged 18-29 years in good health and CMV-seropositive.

The CDR3 DNA reads TGCGCCAGCAGCCATCAGGGGGATTCCTCCTACGAGCAGTACTTC. Its translation: CASSHQGDSSYEQYF. This rearrangement joins TRBV4-1 to TRBJ2-7; 7 nucleotides agree with TRBD1. The CDR3 consists of 15 residues. Unmatched junction bases numbered 5, after V lost 3 bases and J lost 0 bases. The germline V gene has CDR1 MGHRA and CDR2 YSYEKL.